This section outlines one T cell receptor beta chain sequence together with its context. Its target antigen remains unknown. The sequenced fragment ends 3 residues before the CDR3 boundary, so the rest is inferred from the germline J gene. Every participant had a single incident cervical HPV16 infection, and women with prevalent HPV16 infections were excluded. Cervical HPV DNA was detected with MY09/MY11 PCR, and genotyping was done with dot-blot hybridization. Around 15 mL of heparinized blood were centrifuged, and the buffy coat was split into aliquots, frozen at -30 degrees C, and then kept at -80 degrees C. QIAGEN kits were used to extract genomic DNA from the buffy coat specimens. This sample is drawn from a study of T cells in women clearing cervical HPV infection (dated by TCRdb to the late 2010s). Regarding the complete study: The cases were roughly 23 women with histologically confirmed HPV16-related CIN3 or worse, and 2 of those women had invasive cancers. Cases and controls were matched on year of sample collection and on age within five years. A median age of nearly 35 years was observed in cases versus roughly 40 in controls, and no significant differences in baseline characteristics were found. As quality controls, five blinded duplicates were added to each group, bringing the total to roughly 60 samples made up of roughly 50 participants and about 10 replicates. HLA typing was available for only a few women, so HLA type could not be excluded as a confounder. For cases, a median interval of about 150 days, with an interquartile range of roughly 85 to 220 days, was observed between lesion detection and blood sampling. Blood from cases was collected at the visit where the lesion was first found, while blood from controls was collected once the infection could no longer be detected. In the parent cohort, roughly 10,000 women aged 18 or older were enrolled in Guanacaste, Costa Rica, during about 1993 to 1994 and were followed for six to seven years. Controls were 25 to 30 women whose single incident HPV16 infection cleared within 12 months without precancer or cancer developing. An exploratory proof-of-principle case-control study, nested within the Guanacaste HPV Natural History Study in Costa Rica, was conducted to compare TCR repertoires across cervical HPV16 outcomes. Paper-wide results and their limitations: Cases had lower TRBV6-7 relative abundance than controls (0.11% versus 0.16%; Bonferroni P = 0.0008). TCR repertoire richness was significantly higher in CIN3+ cases than in controls across sequencing depths, while evenness did not differ. Because T-cell numbers per sample were unknown, differences in richness could reflect varying T-cell content rather than repertoire biology. Because of the cross-sectional design, the study could not determine whether the associations came before infection or resulted from infection, and neither effector/memory subsets nor HPV-specific T cells were isolated. By combining richness with V gene abundances, random forest classifiers separated cases from controls with an estimated AUC of under 0.85.

TCR beta CDR3 regions were amplified by multiplex PCR using the immunoSEQ assay from an average of approximately 1,200 ng genomic DNA per sample. The assay corrected primer bias using a complete synthetic TCR repertoire to establish an amplification baseline. The amplicons were sequenced using the Illumina platform. Per the original workflow: Sequences were error-corrected by clustering with frequency ratios and a modified nearest-neighbor algorithm and were then analyzed in the immunoSEQ Analyzer with IMGT gene definitions. TCR richness and evenness were averaged over 20 rarefaction repeats at each rarefaction depth, excluding samples with fewer sequences than the depth. V, D and J gene relative abundances were compared between groups with Wilcoxon rank sum tests, applying FDR correction. For the blinded duplicates, the intraclass correlation was roughly 96% for TCR richness and averaged 76.4% across about 67 gene segments. TCRdb provides this immuneACCESS table in a form limited to in-frame rearrangements. Some clones are lacking; in checked studies, under half of them reflect an unresolved V gene, and why the rest are absent is not known. The V and J calls and the clone size are those of that table, but D and trimming were determined from the DNA. This sample's table has entries for 45,000 to 50,000 clones. The ten largest make up less than 40% of the sample.

CDR1 SGHNT and CDR2 YYREEE were looked up in the germline V gene (reference sequence). Between the V and J ends, shortened by 3 bases and 2 bases respectively, the junction contains 13 bases. From the cysteine up to the phenylalanine, the CDR3 has a length of 15 residues. The 36 bases shown cover part of the CDR3, and their frame starts at base 1. The rearrangement combines TRBV5-4 with TRBJ2-3; no D segment can be confidently identified. The sample consisted of blood buffy coat. This TCR was sampled from a woman between 18 and 69 years old with a cervical HPV16 infection that either progressed to CIN3+ or cleared (not recorded which). The sequenced CDR3 bases are TGTGCCAGCAGCTCAACCTATTCCGCCACAGATACG. Its product reads: CASSSTYSATDT. The whole CDR3 is CASSSTYSATDTQYF.